Listed below are T cell receptor beta chains from one sample, sequenced in a study of T cells after yellow fever vaccination. In TCRdb, the 5' RACE reads were re-called with MiXCR into one record per CDR3 protein. The sample has about 310,000 distinct CDR3 sequences; less than 4.5% are singletons. Sequencing used PBMCs, obtained on the day of the yellow fever booster vaccination. The receptors shown here come from a man younger than 35 who received the YFV17D yellow fever vaccine. CDR3s include the opening cysteine and the closing phenylalanine or tryptophan. A D gene is named only where the DNA matches it firmly. Rows may omit the clone size; those that give it use once, few, many or a size class.

J: TRBJ1-1
D: NA
V: TRBV7-8
size: few
CDR3: CASSLGPIFEAFF
DNA: TGTGCCAGCAGCTTAGGGCCAATATTTGAAGCTTTCTTT

J: TRBJ2-1
D: NA
V: TRBV7-2
size: many
CDR3: CASSHPIIRRRSYNEQFF
DNA: TGTGCCAGCAGCCACCCGATCATACGTAGACGGTCCTACAATGAGCAGTTCTTC

J: TRBJ2-2
D: TRBD1
V: TRBV7-2
size: few
CDR3: CASSTYDRVNTGELFF
DNA: TGTGCCAGCAGCACATATGACAGGGTAAACACCGGGGAGCTGTTTTTT

J: TRBJ2-1
D: NA
V: TRBV7-9
size: many
CDR3: CASTVGRVENEQFF
DNA: TGTGCCAGCACCGTGGGTCGGGTGGAAAATGAGCAGTTCTTC

J: TRBJ2-7
D: NA
V: TRBV4-3
size: NA
CDR3: CASSQDAQGSWLNEQYF
DNA: TGCGCCAGCAGCCAAGATGCGCAGGGTTCGTGGCTCAACGAGCAGTACTTC

J: TRBJ2-3
D: NA
V: TRBV12-3/TRBV12-4
size: many
CDR3: CASSGITQYF
DNA: TGTGCCAGCAGTGGGATTACGCAGTATTTT

J: TRBJ2-1
D: NA
V: TRBV29-1
size: few
CDR3: CSVQKPTYNEQFF
DNA: TGCAGCGTTCAGAAGCCTACCTACAATGAGCAGTTCTTC

J: TRBJ1-5
D: NA
V: TRBV19
size: NA
CDR3: CASSISRTSAQHF
DNA: TGTGCCAGTAGTATTTCCCGGACCTCGGCCCAGCATTTT

J: TRBJ2-5
D: TRBD2
V: TRBV10-3
size: few
CDR3: CAISEGLAGGLRKTQYF
DNA: TGTGCCATCAGTGAGGGCCTAGCGGGGGGCCTTCGGAAGACCCAGTACTTC

J: TRBJ2-3
D: TRBD1
V: TRBV4-1
size: NA
CDR3: CASSQLGTGGTDTQYF
DNA: TGCGCCAGCAGCCAACTCGGGACAGGGGGCACAGATACGCAGTATTTT

J: TRBJ2-7
D: TRBD1
V: TRBV27
size: NA
CDR3: CASSKIDRGYEQYF
DNA: TGTGCCAGCAGTAAGATAGACAGGGGGTACGAGCAGTACTTC

J: TRBJ2-2
D: NA
V: TRBV7-2
size: many
CDR3: CASSPHRLGTGELFF
DNA: TGTGCCAGCAGCCCCCACCGACTAGGAACCGGGGAGCTGTTTTTT